One sample yielded the 28 T cell receptor beta chains listed below, sequenced in a study of blood T cells in healthy people across ages (dated by TCRdb to about 2015). Libraries were prepared through 5' RACE. Sequenced using an Illumina HiSeq 2500. A second PCR of roughly 6 to 11 cycles was performed with a sample-barcoded 5' primer and a J-beta primer mix. TCRdb trimmed the raw reads at Q25, called clones with MiXCR and kept productive beta chains. Identical CDR3 protein sequences are pooled into one entry, listed with their most common genes and DNA. The sample table records roughly 640,000 distinct CDR3 sequences; less than 35% of these occur just once. The ten top clones hold around 14% of the sample. What was sequenced was blood. The receptors were gathered from a woman of 80 years or more in good health.

Remarks on this clonotype: This may come from a read error, since a much larger clone is one base off. The CDR3 here is CSARDHRGDAQYF. The DNA of the CDR3 is TGCAGTGCTAGAGATCACCGCGGAGATGCGCAGTATTTT. The rearrangement joins TRBV20-1 to TRBJ2-3; D is ambiguous. The CDR3 runs 13 residues. Germline V gene sequence: CDR1 DFQATT, CDR2 SNEGSKA (reference sequence).

This clonotype has a handful of counts. This may be a read error, as it is one base from a much larger clone. V gene TRBV6-6 combines with J gene TRBJ2-7, with 9 bases identical to TRBD2. Germline V lookup: CDR1 MNHNY, CDR2 SVGAGI (reference sequence). Unmatched junction bases numbered 13, after V lost 3 bases and J lost 10 bases. The CDR3 is 15 amino acids. The CDR3 reads CASSYSSGGTEAQYF. The CDR3 nucleotides read TGTGCCAGCAGTTATAGTAGCGGGGGCACGGAGGCCCAGTACTTC.

Of note for this clonotype: The junction does not match germline at one end; this may be a read error. The CDR3 coding sequence is TGTGCCGGCAGCCAACCTGTCGCGGGTGGGGAAAAACTGTTTTTT. Translating it yields CAGSQPVAGGEKLFF. V usage is TRBV3-1 and J usage is TRBJ1-4; D is uncertain. Looked up from germline, CDR1 is LGHDT and CDR2 is YNNKEL (reference sequence). The length of the CDR3 is 15 residues.

This clonotype occurred many times. This rearrangement joins TRBV12-3 or TRBV12-4 to TRBJ2-1; no firm D call. The V gene lost 1 base and the J gene lost 6 bases, with 13 bases spanning the gap. This CDR3 contains 15 residues. In DNA, the CDR3 is TGTGCCAGCAGTTTAGGCCCCATGGGGATCAATGAGCAGTTCTTC. Protein sequence: CASSLGPMGINEQFF.

At least ten counts were recorded for this clonotype. V usage is TRBV7-3 and J usage is TRBJ2-3, with D maybe TRBD2 (7 bases). The CDR3 sequence is 16 residues long. Trimming took 7 bases from V and 2 from J, leaving 19 bases between them. Germline loops: CDR1 SGHTA, CDR2 FQGTGA. CDR3 in amino acids: CASTPRGGRYTDTQYF. DNA of the CDR3: TGTGCCAGCACCCCGAGGGGGGGACGGTACACAGATACGCAGTATTTT.

This clonotype occurred a few times. V gene TRBV5-4 combines with J gene TRBJ2-5; 9 bases line up with TRBD1. Unmatched junction bases numbered 15, after V lost 4 bases and J lost 11 bases. The CDR3 totals 15 residues. Germline assignment: CDR1 SGHNT and CDR2 YYREEE (reference sequence). CDR3 bases: TGTGCCAGCAGCACGGGACAGGGCTTAACCCACGGGCAGTACTTC. This codes for CASSTGQGLTHGQYF.

Comment on this clonotype: It may be a read error: a sequence one base away is much more abundant. The chain couples TRBV20-1 to TRBJ2-7, with TRBD1 matching over 9 bases. Near its end, the DNA agrees better with TRBJ2-5, so the J call may be wrong. The CDR3 runs to 14 residues. CDR1 is DFQATT and CDR2 is SNEGSKA in the germline V gene (reference sequence). The CDR3, as DNA: TGCAGTGCTAGAGGCGGACAGGGGAAGGTGACCCAGTACTTC. It codes for CSARGGQGKVTQYF.

This clonotype was seen just once. The chain couples TRBV7-2 to TRBJ2-7; D may be TRBD1 or TRBD2 (6 bases each). The germline V gene has CDR1 SGHTA and CDR2 FQGNSA. Between the trimmed V and J ends, which lost 9 bases and 3 bases, there was a span of 21 bases. The length of the CDR3 is 15 residues. CDR3 in DNA: TGTGCCAGTAGCCCCGGGGGCGGTATTATCTACGAGCAGTACTTC. The encoded protein is CASSPGGGIIYEQYF. The complete variable domain, with remaining parts taken from reference TRBV7-2 and TRBJ2-7, reads GAGVSQSPSNKVTEKGKDVELRCDPISGHTALYWYRQSLGQGLEFLIYFQGNSAPDKSGLPSDRFSAERTGGSVSTLTIQRTQQEDSAVYLCASSPGGGIIYEQYFGPGTRLTVT.

This clonotype was seen repeatedly, ten times or more. V gene TRBV6-2 or TRBV6-3 combines with J gene TRBJ1-5, with unresolved D. The V gene lost 6 bases and the J gene lost 2 bases, with 11 bases spanning the gap. In germline, CDR1 is MNHEY, CDR2 SVGEGT. This CDR3 spans 14 amino acids. The CDR3 sequence is CASSFDGGNQPQHF. The CDR3 DNA follows: TGTGCCAGCAGCTTCGACGGCGGCAATCAGCCCCAGCATTTT.

The chain recombines TRBV20-1 with TRBJ1-5, with D uncertain. The germline gives CDR1 DFQATT, CDR2 SNEGSKA (reference sequence). This CDR3 contains 12 residues. V was cut by 1 base and J by 4 bases, with 5 bases left in between. CDR3 bases: TGCAGTGCTAGAGTACCAAATCAGCCCCAGCATTTT. Translated: CSARVPNQPQHF.

The CDR3 region has the DNA TGCGCCAGCAGCTTCATGGGGGGTGATACTGAAGCTTTCTTT. Translated, it gives CASSFMGGDTEAFF. The chain joins TRBV5-1 to TRBJ1-1, with D maybe TRBD1 (5 bases). CDR1 is SGHRS and CDR2 is YFSETQ in the germline V gene. V gave up 2 bases and J gave up 5 bases, with 13 bases separating them. This CDR3 has 14 amino acids.

This clonotype was found many times. The V and J genes are TRBV30 and TRBJ2-3; D gene unclear. Per the germline V gene, CDR1 is GTSNPN and CDR2 is SVGIG (reference sequence). Trimming took off 0 bases at V and 0 bases at J, with 7 bases between the two ends. This CDR3 spans 14 amino acids. The CDR3 nucleotides are TGTGCCTGGAGTGTACGGGCAAGCACAGATACGCAGTATTTT. Its protein is CAWSVRASTDTQYF.

This clonotype turned up a few times. Possible read error: a much larger clone is one base away. The rearrangement joins TRBV20-1 to TRBJ1-2; D perhaps matches TRBD1 (6 bases). Trimming stripped 6 bases from V and 8 bases from J, with 22 bases between. From germline, CDR1 is DFQATT and CDR2 SNEGSKA (reference sequence). The CDR3 sequence is 14 residues long. The chain's CDR3 is CSAPRGGGRWGYTF. Written as DNA, the CDR3 is TGCAGTGCCCCAAGGGGGGGTGGACGGTGGGGCTACACCTTC.

This clonotype was counted at least ten times. V gene TRBV4-3 combines with J gene TRBJ2-3; 7 bases are shared with TRBD2. Germline CDR1 is LGHNA and CDR2 is YSLEER. The CDR3 runs 16 residues. V shed 0 bases, J shed 5 bases, and the junction held 8 bases outside the gene matches. The CDR3 is CASSQDGGGRGDTQYF. CDR3 nucleotides: TGCGCCAGCAGCCAAGATGGGGGAGGGCGAGGAGATACGCAGTATTTT.

The chain joins TRBV7-9 to TRBJ1-1; perhaps TRBD1 as D (6 bases). V was shortened by 5 bases and J by 3 bases, with 16 bases between the two germline ends. The CDR3 sequence is 15 residues long. Looked up from germline, CDR1 is SEHNR and CDR2 is FQNEAQ (reference sequence). The CDR3 sequence: CASSPRGASYTEAFF. The CDR3, as DNA: TGTGCCAGCAGCCCTAGGGGGGCCTCGTACACTGAAGCTTTCTTT.

In its sample, this clonotype was seen many times. The chain recombines TRBV5-1 with TRBJ2-7, with D uncertain. V was pared by 0 bases and J by 6 bases, with 16 bases between. CDR1 SGHRS and CDR2 YFSETQ come from the germline V gene. The CDR3 contains 15 residues. CDR3 loop: CASSLGSISPAEQYF. For the CDR3, the DNA is TGCGCCAGCAGCTTGGGTAGCATATCCCCCGCCGAGCAGTACTTC.

The table lists this clonotype with many counts. The J gene is TRBJ2-7, the V gene TRBV20-1; D uncertain. Germline loops: CDR1 DFQATT, CDR2 SNEGSKA (reference sequence). The V and J ends lost 4 bases and 3 bases respectively, with 7 bases between them. The CDR3 runs 11 residues. In nucleotides, the CDR3 is TGCAGTGCTAAGATGATCTACGAGCAGTACTTC. Protein product: CSAKMIYEQYF.

V gene TRBV7-2 combines with J gene TRBJ2-1, with 7 bases identical to TRBD2. Trimming took 0 bases from V and 12 from J; bases not matched to a gene: 8. The germline CDR1 and CDR2 sequences are SGHTA and FQGNSA. CDR3 length: 14 residues. The CDR3: CASSLAGGSSGQFF. CDR3 nucleotides: TGTGCCAGCAGCTTAGCCGGGGGGTCGAGTGGGCAGTTCTTC.

As to this clonotype: One end of the junction does not line up with germline, which may come from a read error. The V call is TRBV2, the J call TRBJ1-1, with D possibly TRBD1 on 5 matching bases. This CDR3 contains 13 residues. Per the germline V gene, CDR1 is SNHLY and CDR2 is FYNNEI. CDR3 DNA: TGTGCCAGCAGTGAACGGCTGGACACTGGAGCTTTCTTT. Encoded protein: CASSERLDTGAFF.

The rearrangement joins TRBV6-6 to TRBJ2-3, with TRBD2 identical over 9 bases. V lost 4 bases to trimming and J lost 2 bases; unmatched junction nucleotides: 4. CDR3 size: 15 residues. Germline V gene lookup returns CDR1 MNHNY and CDR2 SVGAGI (reference sequence). CDR3 DNA sequence: TGTGCCAGCAGTTCAAGCGGGGGGCTCACAGATACGCAGTATTTT. It encodes CASSSSGGLTDTQYF.

The chain uses TRBV5-1 and TRBJ2-7; D might be TRBD1 (6 bases). Trimming removed 0 bases from V and 12 bases from J, with 19 bases in between. The CDR3 has 14 residues. CDR1 and CDR2 from the germline V gene are SGHRS and YFSETQ. Here the CDR3 reads CASSLGQAPIVAYF. The CDR3 bases are TGCGCCAGCAGCTTGGGACAGGCCCCCATAGTGGCGTACTTC.

The chain uses TRBV29-1 and TRBJ2-3; 15 nucleotides align to TRBD2. The CDR3 sequence is 16 residues long. CDR1 and CDR2 (germline): SQVTM, ANQGSEA. The V gene end was trimmed by 7 bases and the J gene end by 1 base; junction bases not matched to a gene: 6. The CDR3 DNA is TGCAGCGCCGGACTAGCGGGGGGGTTGGGCACAGATACGCAGTATTTT. This codes for CSAGLAGGLGTDTQYF.

Details on this clonotype: Just one base apart from a much larger clone, this may be a read error. The chain carries TRBV12-3 or TRBV12-4 and TRBJ2-3; D is uncertain. V was cut by 3 bases and J by 0 bases, with 13 bases left in between. CDR3 length: 16 residues. CDR3 in amino acids: CASSFPRRLSTDTQYF. CDR3 coding DNA: TGTGCCAGCAGTTTCCCCAGACGCCTGAGCACAGATACGCAGTATTTT.

This clonotype was detected only a few times. One junction end does not reproduce the germline sequence, and a read error may be involved. CDR3 DNA: TGTGCCGGCAGCGGACAGGGGGCCGGCTACGAGCAGTACTTC. Protein product: CAGSGQGAGYEQYF. The V call is TRBV2, the J call TRBJ2-4, with 11 nucleotides matching TRBD1. The J call is in doubt because the DNA end fits TRBJ2-7 better. The length of the CDR3 is 14 residues. CDR1 and CDR2 from the germline V gene are SNHLY and FYNNEI.

This chain joins TRBV7-9 and TRBJ2-1; TRBD2 aligns across 9 bases. The J segment lost 8 bases and the V segment lost 5 bases, leaving 10 bases of the junction unmatched. Germline loops: CDR1 SEHNR, CDR2 FQNEAQ (reference sequence). This CDR3 contains 15 residues. CDR3 nucleotide sequence: TGTGCCAGCAGCCTTGTAGCGGGGGAGCAGGATGAGCAGTTCTTC. As protein: CASSLVAGEQDEQFF.

The chain recombines TRBV24-1 with TRBJ2-5; D is possibly TRBD1 (6 bases). The CDR3 consists of 16 residues. V gave up 2 bases and J gave up 11 bases, with 23 bases separating them. Germline values: CDR1 KGHDR, CDR2 SFDVKD. The CDR3 region has the DNA TGTGCCACCAGTGATTACGACATCCTAGGGGACAATGAGCAGTACTTC. It translates to CATSDYDILGDNEQYF.

This clonotype was found many times. The chain has TRBV6-1 and TRBJ2-5; either TRBD1 or TRBD2 may fit D (6 bases each). V was pared by 5 bases and J by 2 bases, with 15 bases between. Germline CDR1 is MNHNS and CDR2 is SASEGT. CDR3 size: 15 residues. The CDR3 DNA reads as TGTGCCAGCAGTCGAGGGGGGCGGTTACAAGAGACCCAGTACTTC. It yields the protein CASSRGGRLQETQYF.

This clonotype has more than one count but fewer than ten. This may be a read error: a much more frequent sequence differs by one nucleotide. The rearrangement joins TRBV7-6 to TRBJ2-1; TRBD2 agrees at 7 bases. The CDR3 extends over 12 amino acids. CDR1 and CDR2 from the germline V gene are SGHVS and FNYEAQ. With V trimmed by 4 bases and J by 15 bases, 9 bases remained unmatched. The CDR3 sequence is CASSSNLAARFF. CDR3 in DNA: TGTGCCAGCAGCTCGAACCTAGCGGCGCGGTTCTTC.